Each of the 8 T cell receptor beta chains below was sequenced from the same sample in a study of T cells in localized non-small cell lung cancer. Using immunoSEQ multiplex PCR, the repertoire was profiled, and TCRdb retains in-frame clones only, with some absent. This sample has about 36,000 clones, with roughly 92% found just once. Sequencing used peripheral blood, obtained before any cancer treatment. The origin of the receptors is a female donor over 55 with stage I lung adenocarcinoma.

J is TRBJ2-7 and V is TRBV2, with D unclear. The CDR3 is 12 amino acids. Per germline, CDR1 SNHLY and CDR2 FYNNEI. Between the trimmed V and J ends, which lost 8 bases and 3 bases, there was a span of 11 bases. The CDR3 reads CASLGPSYEQYF. The CDR3 region has the DNA TGTGCCAGCTTGGGTCCTAGCTACGAGCAGTACTTC.

The genes are TRBV28 and TRBJ2-7; D assignment may be TRBD1 or TRBD2 (5 bases each). The CDR3 spans 12 residues. The V gene's germline CDR1 is MDHEN and CDR2 SYDVKM. The CDR3 region has the DNA TGTGCCAGCAGCCGCGCCGGGACCAATGCCCTCGTC. Translation: CASSRAGTNALV.

This sequence joins TRBV19 and TRBJ1-2, with D possibly matching TRBD1 (6 bases). Germline assignment: CDR1 LNHDA and CDR2 SQIVND (reference sequence). This CDR3 has 13 amino acids. Trimming took off 11 bases at V and 5 bases at J, with 18 bases between the two ends. CDR3 nucleotide sequence: TGTGCCCCCCTCCGGAGGGGGTTATATGGCTACACCTTC. It codes for CAPLRRGLYGYTF.

The J gene is TRBJ2-1, the V gene TRBV27; tentatively, D is TRBD1 or TRBD2 (5 bases each). CDR1 is MNHEY and CDR2 is SMNVEV in the germline V gene (reference sequence). Between the trimmed V and J ends, which lost 5 bases and 3 bases, there was a span of 17 bases. The CDR3 is 16 amino acids. The CDR3 nucleotides read TGTGCCAGCAGTCACGGGGCACGCGGACTCTACAATGAGCAGTTCTTC. Protein product: CASSHGARGLYNEQFF.

The chain recombines TRBV6-1 with TRBJ2-7; D is uncertain. This CDR3 has 15 residues. Germline V lookup: CDR1 MNHNS, CDR2 SASEGT. Trimming took off 0 bases at V and 3 bases at J, with 12 bases between the two ends. CDR3 in DNA: TGTGCCAGCAGTGAAGCGCAGGTGGGGATCTACGAGCAGTACTTC. Translating gives CASSEAQVGIYEQYF.

The V gene is TRBV29-1, the J gene TRBJ2-2; D gene uncertain. In germline, CDR1 is SQVTM, CDR2 ANQGSEA. V was trimmed by 7 bases and J by 5 bases, leaving 11 bases between them. The length of the CDR3 is 12 residues. The CDR3 nucleotides read TGCAGCGCCAGGACGGAAACCGGGGAGCTGTTTTTT. It encodes CSARTETGELFF.

This clone was seen only once. The chain has TRBV11-2 and TRBJ2-5, with a weak D call TRBD1 (6 bases). This CDR3 spans 15 amino acids. The V gene's germline CDR1 is SGHAT and CDR2 FQNNGV. The V end was cut by 1 base, the J end by 3 bases, with 12 bases between. This CDR3 is CASSLARTAEETQYF. The CDR3 region has the DNA TGTGCCAGCAGCTTAGCCCGGACAGCGGAAGAGACCCAGTACTTC.

The chain carries TRBV11-2 and TRBJ2-3; D unclear. In germline, CDR1 is SGHAT, CDR2 FQNNGV. This CDR3 comprises 10 residues. The V end was cut by 4 bases, the J end by 9 bases, with 5 bases between. Here the CDR3 reads CASSSQTQYF. The CDR3 DNA follows: TGTGCCAGCAGCTCTCAAACGCAGTATTTT.